This entry concerns a single T cell receptor (beta chain). These data are taken from a study of blood T cell repertoires in COVID-19. On the study more broadly: The United States, Italy and Spain supplied acute and convalescent COVID-19 samples. In each case, the material was cDNA or gDNA derived from T cells, B-cell-depleted T cells, or PBMCs.

In the study's own analysis: How many nucleated cells were present was estimated from reference gene primer amplification. Assay: immunoSEQ multiplex PCR; the TCRdb copy retains only in-frame clones and omits some. V and J calls and clone size are as listed in that table; D and trimming were resolved from the DNA. The top ten hold over 4% of the sample, which has some 260,000 clones, roughly 80% seen once. Recruitment covered about two dozen US areas and drew participants whose ages spanned roughly 18 to 100 years. J was trimmed by 8 bases and V by 0 bases; bases with no gene match: 5. The CDR3 covers 16 residues. Germline CDR1 SGHDN, CDR2 FVKESK.

The gene calls are TRBV14 and TRBJ2-1; 12 bases fit TRBD2. The source material was PBMCs or T cells enriched from blood (not recorded which). This TCR was recovered from a man between 25 and 39 years old with acute COVID-19. CDR3 in amino acids: CASSQDPGLAGHEQFF. As DNA, the CDR3 is TGTGCCAGCAGCCAAGATCCAGGACTAGCGGGGCATGAGCAGTTCTTC.